A single sample gave rise to the 9 T cell receptor beta chains below, sequenced in a study of graft-versus-host responses after intestinal transplantation. Their antigen targets remain unknown. TCRdb's table, derived via immunoSEQ multiplex PCR, lists solely in-frame clones and lacks some. The data contain about 88,000 clones, 94% of them singletons. The sequencing used unstimulated CD4+ T cells sorted from spleen or lymph node cells, collected before transplant. These receptors all come from a human donor who was the organ donor for an intestinal transplant.

V is TRBV5-5 and J is TRBJ2-2; D remains unclear. This CDR3 is 13 amino acids long. Germline-derived CDR1 and CDR2 are SGHKS and YYEKEE (reference sequence). V was pared by 10 bases and J by 2 bases, with 12 bases between. The chain's CDR3 is CAGAYLNTGELFF. The CDR3 bases are TGTGCCGGAGCTTACTTAAACACCGGGGAGCTGTTTTTT. Variable domain in full (rest from reference TRBV5-5 and TRBJ2-2): DAGVTQSPTHLIKTRGQQVTLRCSPISGHKSVSWYQQVLGQGPQFIFQYYEKEERGRGNFPDRFSARQFPNYSSELNVNALLLGDSALYLCAGAYLNTGELFFGEGSRLTVL.

The table lists this clone with a few counts. This chain joins TRBV7-2 and TRBJ1-4, with 8 bases fitting TRBD1. The CDR3 runs 15 residues. Looked up from germline, CDR1 is SGHTA and CDR2 is FQGNSA. V lost 2 bases to trimming and J lost 7 bases; unmatched junction nucleotides: 6. This chain's CDR3 is CASSLMAGGIEKLFF. CDR3 in DNA: TGTGCCAGCAGCTTAATGGCAGGGGGCATTGAAAAACTGTTTTTT.

This clone was detected only once. V and J are TRBV7-2 and TRBJ2-7, with TRBD2 matching 8 bases. This CDR3 has 17 residues. Trimming cost V 6 bases and J 1 base; bases outside gene matches: 14. The germline V gene has CDR1 SGHTA and CDR2 FQGNSA. The DNA for the CDR3 is TGTGCCAGCAGTCGTCACGCGGGGGGTGCGGCTTCCTACGAGCAGTACTTC. This encodes CASSRHAGGAASYEQYF.

Written as DNA, the CDR3 is TGTGCCAGCAGTCAGGGACTAGCGGGGAATGAGCAGTTCTTC. Protein: CASSQGLAGNEQFF. The chain joins TRBV6-5 to TRBJ2-1; TRBD2 agrees at 13 bases. The CDR3 is made up of 14 amino acids. Germline assignment: CDR1 MNHEY and CDR2 SVGAGI. V was clipped by 5 bases and J by 7 bases; unmatched bases: 2.

This chain uses TRBV29-1 with TRBJ1-4; 7 bases match TRBD1. The CDR3 spans 14 residues. Germline CDR1 reads SQVTM; CDR2 reads ANQGSEA. V was clipped by 7 bases and J by 0 bases; unmatched bases: 5. CDR3 protein: CSATGQSTNEKLFF. CDR3 in DNA: TGCAGCGCTACGGGACAGTCAACTAATGAAAAACTGTTTTTT. The full variable domain, in which reference TRBV29-1 and TRBJ1-4 provide the parts outside the CDR3, is SAVISQKPSRDICQRGTSLTIQCQVDSQVTMMFWYRQQPGQSLTLIATANQGSEATYESGFVIDKFPISRPNLTFSTLTVSNMSPEDSSIYLCSATGQSTNEKLFFGSGTQLSVL.

V is TRBV29-1 and J is TRBJ2-7, with 10 bases identical to TRBD1. The CDR3 spans 11 residues. CDR1 SQVTM and CDR2 ANQGSEA come from the germline V gene. Trimming removed 5 bases from V and 6 bases from J; junction bases left unmatched: 1. CDR3 residues: CSVWTGGEQYF. For the CDR3, the DNA is TGCAGCGTTTGGACAGGGGGCGAGCAGTACTTC.

This chain links TRBV5-1 with TRBJ2-1; 8 nucleotides agree with TRBD1. Germline V gene sequence: CDR1 SGHRS, CDR2 YFSETQ. This CDR3 has 15 amino acids. The V and J ends lost 0 bases and 2 bases, in that order; junction bases with no gene match: 1. The CDR3 is CASSLGQGTYNEQFF. In DNA form, the CDR3 reads TGCGCCAGCAGCTTGGGACAGGGGACCTACAATGAGCAGTTCTTC.

V and J are TRBV7-3 and TRBJ2-1; 8 nucleotides agree with TRBD2. The trim removed 5 bases at V and 5 bases at J, leaving 8 bases unmatched. This CDR3 spans 15 amino acids. CDR1 and CDR2 from the germline V gene are SGHTA and FQGTGA. CDR3 sequence: CASSKGLAINNEQFF. The CDR3, as DNA: TGTGCCAGCAGCAAAGGACTAGCAATCAACAATGAGCAGTTCTTC.

The chain has TRBV10-1 and TRBJ1-6; perhaps TRBD1 as D (5 bases). V shed 4 bases and J shed 7 bases, with 11 bases lying between them. The CDR3 is 14 residues long. CDR1 and CDR2 (germline): WNHNN, SYGVQD (reference sequence). The CDR3 region is CASSGLAGNSPLHF. CDR3 coding DNA: TGCGCCAGCAGTGGTCTGGCAGGGAATTCACCCCTCCACTTT.